The source of this T cell receptor beta chain is a study of T cells expressing NK-cell markers. Germline-derived CDR1 and CDR2 are GTSNPN and SVGIG (reference sequence). This CDR3 spans 14 amino acids. General study findings and limits: Leadership of the CD3+CD56-NKG2C+ fraction also belonged to these clonotypes in a handful of donors.

Notes on this clonotype: Its antigen is not identified.

5'RACE template switching built TCR beta cDNA with unique molecular identifiers. Using the 5' RACE reads, TCRdb records one entry per CDR3 protein without DNA. This sample contains 500,000 or so distinct CDR3 sequences. Sequencing input: blood T cells: a sorted CD56 or NKG2C T cell subset, CD4+ or CD8+ T cells, or bulk PBMC T cells (not recorded which). The TCR sequence derives from a man between 18 and 35 years old in good health. This chain uses TRBV30 with TRBJ2-2. CDR3 residues: CAWSPFTNTGELFF.